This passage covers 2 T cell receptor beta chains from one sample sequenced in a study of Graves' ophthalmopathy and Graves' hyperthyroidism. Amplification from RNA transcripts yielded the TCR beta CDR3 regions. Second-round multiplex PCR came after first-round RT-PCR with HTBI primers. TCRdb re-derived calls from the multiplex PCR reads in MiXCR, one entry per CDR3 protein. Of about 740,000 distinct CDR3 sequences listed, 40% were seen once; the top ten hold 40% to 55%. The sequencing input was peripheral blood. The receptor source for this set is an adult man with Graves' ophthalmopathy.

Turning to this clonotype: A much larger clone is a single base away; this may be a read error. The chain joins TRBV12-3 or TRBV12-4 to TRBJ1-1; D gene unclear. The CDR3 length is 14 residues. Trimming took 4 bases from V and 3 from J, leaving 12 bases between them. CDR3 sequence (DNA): TGTGCCAGCAGTTCTGGGAACCGGGACACTGAAGCTTTCTTT. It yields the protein CASSSGNRDTEAFF.

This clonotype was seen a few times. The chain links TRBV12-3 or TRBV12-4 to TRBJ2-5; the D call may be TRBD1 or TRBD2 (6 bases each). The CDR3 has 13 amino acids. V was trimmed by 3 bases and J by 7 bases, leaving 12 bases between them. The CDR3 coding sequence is TGTGCCAGCAGTTTGGGGGGCAGGTCGACCCAGTACTTC. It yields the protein CASSLGGRSTQYF.